The T cell receptor beta chain under discussion was sequenced for a study of blood T cell repertoires in COVID-19. Enrollees, 18 to 89 years old, lived in approximately 24 US areas. Assay: immunoSEQ multiplex PCR; the TCRdb copy retains only in-frame clones and omits some. Here the sample spans 150,000 to 200,000 clones, 86% being singletons. V dropped 6 bases and J dropped 5 bases, with 14 bases sitting between them. This CDR3 has 14 residues. CDR1 LNHDA and CDR2 SQIVND come from the germline V gene (reference sequence). This TCR derives from a woman under 40 who had recovered from COVID-19. The sample taken for sequencing was PBMCs or T cells enriched from blood (not recorded which). The chain combines TRBV19 with TRBJ1-5, with D tentatively TRBD1 (5 bases). The CDR3 loop reads CASREAGGDQPQHF. The CDR3 DNA sequence: TGTGCCAGTAGGGAGGCGGGAGGGGATCAGCCCCAGCATTTT. Full variable domain (remainder filled in from reference TRBV19 and TRBJ1-5): DGGITQSPKYLFRKEGQNVTLSCEQNLNHDAMYWYRQDPGQGLRLIYYSQIVNDFQKGDIAEGYSVSREKKESFPLTVTSAQKNPTAFYLCASREAGGDQPQHFGDGTRLSIL.